This T cell receptor (beta chain) was captured by sequencing in a study of neurological immune-mediated disorders. This clonotype has at least ten counts. The team produced cDNA through 5'RACE using 10-nucleotide random UMIs. MiXCR, run by TCRdb on the 5' RACE reads, gives a single entry per CDR3 protein. The sample lists tens of thousands of distinct CDR3 sequences; roughly 7% were seen once. This CDR3 has 18 amino acids. The J segment lost 4 bases and the V segment lost 2 bases, leaving 14 bases of the junction unmatched. Germline CDR1 is MNHEY and CDR2 is SMNVEV (reference sequence). In Maryland, USA, blood bank volunteers were the healthy controls.

The sample taken for sequencing was PBMCs. The clonotype was recovered from a woman between 35 and 50 years old in good health. The rearrangement links TRBV27 to TRBJ2-3; 8 bases fit TRBD2. The CDR3 DNA sequence: TGTGCCAGCAGTTTAGACGGAATGGCGAGCGGGAGCCCAGATACGCAGTATTTT. Residues: CASSLDGMASGSPDTQYF.